What follows describes a single T cell receptor (beta chain). What it binds is not known. This sample is part of a study of cytomegalovirus exposure and HLA in healthy donors. General study points: Among TCR beta chains, those listed as cytomegalovirus-associated numbered about 160. Based on reports, TCR beta sequences accurately predicted HLA-A and HLA-B alleles for most subjects. In an earlier analysis, most TCR beta V segments were productive about 87% or about 30% of the time.

V was trimmed by 0 bases and J by 3 bases, leaving 12 bases between them. This CDR3 spans 15 amino acids. The germline V gene has CDR1 SGHKS and CDR2 YYEKEE (reference sequence). Vbeta (60) and Jbeta (13) primers were used in the PCR. TCRdb's table, derived via immunoSEQ multiplex PCR, lists solely in-frame clones and lacks some. The data contain about 41,000 clones, over 70% of them singletons. The sequencing input was PBMCs. The TCR sequence derives from a middle-aged man in good health and CMV-seronegative. The chain joins TRBV5-5 to TRBJ2-5, with D tentatively TRBD2 (7 bases). The CDR3 region is CASSLVGGRKETQYF. CDR3 bases: TGTGCCAGCAGCTTGGTGGGGGGGCGTAAAGAGACCCAGTACTTC.